This entry is about one T cell receptor beta chain. The target of this receptor is not known. Per-base quality was not reported, and no clone a single base away is much larger than it. The CDR3, cysteine through phenylalanine, is 13 amino acids long. Of all the DNA, just the CDR3 is kept, 39 bases in frame from base 1. V is reduced by 7 bases and J by 5 bases, leaving a spacing of 14 bases between them. Taken from the germline V gene (reference sequence), the CDR1 and CDR2 loops are LNHDA and SQIVND. The sample comes from a study of blood T cell repertoires in COVID-19 (dated by TCRdb to 2020 to 2021). Broadly, across the study: Samples from collaborators originated in the United States, Italy and Spain and spanned both the acute and convalescent phases of COVID-19. The prospective study material was composed of cDNA or gDNA derived from T cells, B-cell-depleted T cells, or PBMCs. The dataset comprised deeply sampled blood TCRbeta repertoires from subjects exposed to, actively infected with, or recovered from COVID-19. The repertoires were released in a freely available public database meant as a resource for research on the immune response to SARS-CoV-2. Samples were obtained from the ongoing ImmuneRACE study (first 160 participants) and from roughly 1,300 subjects provided by 6 global collaborators. Sample metadata almost always included a de-identified subject ID, COVID-19 status, age in years and sex. HLA class I and class II types, where available, came from metadata supplied by the sample provider rather than from assay-based typing. On the study overall, not on this receptor specifically: The quantity of clinical and demographic metadata differed by source and by participant and was supplied without curation.

Enrolling through a virtual design, the prospective study's participants ranged in age from about 18 to 89 years and lived across about two dozen United States geographic areas. Cohort assignment in the prospective study relied on participant-reported clinical history from a screening survey and a study questionnaire. For ImmuneRACE Cohort 3, a participant was defined as recovered based on two consecutive negative NP/OP PCR tests, clearance by a healthcare professional, or resolution of symptoms. Each participant in the prospective study had whole blood, serum and a nasopharyngeal or oropharyngeal swab collected by mobile phlebotomists. Participants in the prospective study had the option to provide additional blood draws and questionnaires over a roughly 2-month period. Before DNA extraction, prospective study blood samples were shipped either frozen or at room temperature. The immunoSEQ Assay, a bias-controlled multiplex PCR, was used to amplify TCRbeta CDR3 regions from genomic DNA. For the original study's pipeline: The number of nucleated cells in each sample was estimated from the amplification of reference gene primers within the assay. Sequence reads were collapsed and filtered to measure the absolute abundance of every unique TCRbeta CDR3 rearrangement. For each sample, productive Simpson clonality was calculated by taking the square root of Simpson's diversity index across productive rearrangements. TCRdb limited this immuneACCESS table to in-frame rearrangements with V and J called. A share of clones is missing; checked studies link under half to unresolved V genes, and the rest is unexplained. V and J calls and clone size are those listed in that table; D and trimming were worked out from the DNA. This sample lists about 280,000 clones; around 88% were detected once. Over 6% of the sample is held by the ten biggest clonotypes.

The clonotype was recovered from a woman in her thirties or forties who had recovered from COVID-19. Recombination linked TRBV19 to TRBJ1-1; TRBD1 is perhaps the D gene, given 5 matching bases. The sample comprised PBMCs or T cells enriched from blood (not recorded which). The base sequence is TGTGCCAGTACTCGGGGGGGATCAACTGAAGCTTTCTTT. This translates into CASTRGGSTEAFF.